Below, 9 T cell receptor beta chains from the same sample are listed, as sequenced in a study of T cell changes during pregnancy in multiple sclerosis. Sequenced by immunoSEQ multiplex PCR; TCRdb stores in-frame clones only, minus some. Found here are about 70,000 clones, around 94% of them singletons; the top ten hold 0.45% to 0.7%. The specimen was peripheral blood, collected in the third trimester of pregnancy. These receptors all stem from a female donor with multiple sclerosis, enrolled in a pregnancy study.

The chain employs TRBV4-2 and TRBJ2-1; 8 nucleotides agree with TRBD2. Germline lookup yields CDR1 LGHNA and CDR2 YNFKEQ. V lost 0 bases to trimming and J lost 4 bases; unmatched junction nucleotides: 5. This CDR3 is 16 amino acids long. The CDR3 DNA sequence: TGTGCCAGCAGCCAAGAATCCGGGACTAGGTACAATGAGCAGTTCTTC. It codes for CASSQESGTRYNEQFF.

This chain links TRBV7-2 with TRBJ1-2; D is uncertain. CDR1 SGHTA and CDR2 FQGNSA come from the germline V gene. Trimming shortened V by 0 bases and J by 1 base, and 3 bases separated the two germline ends. This CDR3 has 13 amino acids. The DNA of the CDR3 is TGTGCCAGCAGCTTAGCCCTTAACTATGGCTACACCTTC. Translation: CASSLALNYGYTF.

The chain carries TRBV18 and TRBJ2-5; no reliable D call. The V gene lost 0 bases and the J gene lost 1 base, with 6 bases spanning the gap. Germline CDR1 and CDR2: KGHSH and LQKENI. This CDR3 is built from 14 residues. The CDR3 DNA is TGTGCCAGCTCACCACCGGAGCCCCAAGAGACCCAGTACTTC. As protein: CASSPPEPQETQYF.

The genes are TRBV28 and TRBJ1-1; the D gene is possibly TRBD1 (5 bases). Trimming removed 4 bases from V and 0 bases from J, with 15 bases in between. Germline V lookup: CDR1 MDHEN, CDR2 SYDVKM. CDR3 length equals 16 residues. CDR3 coding DNA: TGTGCCAGCAGTTGGCCTCGCGACAGAATGAACACTGAAGCTTTCTTT. This gives the protein CASSWPRDRMNTEAFF.

This clone was recorded only once. The chain couples TRBV27 to TRBJ1-2, with D maybe TRBD1 (6 bases). In germline, CDR1 is MNHEY, CDR2 SMNVEV (reference sequence). The CDR3 runs 14 residues. Trimming left V 4 bases short and J 7 bases short, with 16 bases between. The CDR3 sequence: CASSSHRELPGYTF. The CDR3 DNA reads TGTGCCAGCAGTTCTCACAGGGAACTTCCTGGCTACACCTTC.

The chain employs TRBV15 and TRBJ2-1; 11 bases line up with TRBD2. Germline trimming cut 1 base from V and 9 bases from J; bases unmatched to any gene: 2. CDR1 and CDR2 from the germline V gene are LNHNV and YYDKDF (reference sequence). There are 14 residues in the CDR3. DNA for the CDR3: TGTGCCACCAGCAGAGGACTAGCGGGGTTTGAGCAGTTCTTC. This encodes CATSRGLAGFEQFF.

The chain couples TRBV7-9 to TRBJ1-6; D is perhaps TRBD1 (5 bases). The CDR3 covers 15 residues. From germline, CDR1 is SEHNR and CDR2 FQNEAQ (reference sequence). V shed 8 bases and J shed 0 bases, with 11 bases lying between them. The DNA for the CDR3 is TGTGCCAGCGATGTGGGGGGCTCCTATAATTCACCCCTCCACTTT. This gives the protein CASDVGGSYNSPLHF.

This chain uses TRBV19 with TRBJ2-7, with D possibly TRBD1 on 6 matching bases. The V gene lost 3 bases and the J gene lost 3 bases, with 15 bases spanning the gap. The CDR3 covers 15 residues. Germline CDR1 is LNHDA and CDR2 is SQIVND (reference sequence). CDR3 bases: TGTGCCAGTAGTATCGGGGAACAGGGTAGCTACGAGCAGTACTTC. This sequence encodes CASSIGEQGSYEQYF.

The V and J genes are TRBV7-9 and TRBJ1-1; possible D gene TRBD1, 5 bases. Germline loops: CDR1 SEHNR, CDR2 FQNEAQ (reference sequence). This CDR3 is 17 amino acids long. V gave up 4 bases and J gave up 0 bases, with 18 bases separating them. Here the CDR3 DNA reads TGTGCCAGCAGCTCCCCGGGCGGGACCACAATGAACACTGAAGCTTTCTTT. This gives the protein CASSSPGGTTMNTEAFF.